The T cell receptor (beta chain) under discussion was sequenced for a study of T cells after posttransplantation cyclophosphamide. Cyclophosphamide on days +3 and +4 followed busulfan-fludarabine conditioning and a marrow graft. Only in-frame clones appear in the TCRdb table, and some are missing; sequencing was by immunoSEQ multiplex PCR. Of around 37,000 clones listed, 78% are singletons. J lost 0 bases, V lost 4 bases, and 6 bases had no gene match. The CDR3 has 15 amino acids. The germline V gene encodes CDR1 SQVTM and CDR2 ANQGSEA. V and J are TRBV29-1 and TRBJ2-3; 8 nucleotides align to TRBD1. This clonotype was obtained from a female patient aged 40 to 50 who received an allogeneic stem cell transplant from a related donor, was CMV-positive, and had no GVHD. Some T cells may be graft donor cells. The sample in question was CD4+ T cells sorted from blood, obtained around 2,000 days after a stem cell transplant with posttransplant cyclophosphamide. DNA for the CDR3: TGCAGCGTTGTAGGGGACAGGCTAAGCACAGATACGCAGTATTTT. This translates into CSVVGDRLSTDTQYF.